This T cell receptor beta chain was identified during a study of blood T cells in healthy people across ages. Using a J-beta primer mix together with a sample-barcoded 5' primer, a second PCR was run for about 6 to 11 cycles. Each CDR3 protein gets one entry after TCRdb re-called the 5' RACE reads with MiXCR. The sample lists around 1,600,000 distinct CDR3 sequences, approximately 43% seen once, with roughly 3.7% in the top ten. Losses at the gene ends were 3 bases for V and 2 bases for J; bases not matched to a gene: 2. CDR3 length: 13 amino acids. Per germline, CDR1 DFQATT and CDR2 SNEGSKA (reference sequence). Whole-study findings and limits: The study found more naive CD4+ cells and higher diversity in long-lived than aged donors.

Notes on this clonotype: The antigen is unknown.

The sequence was collected from a young woman in good health. The material sequenced was blood. The rearrangement joins TRBV20-1 to TRBJ2-3; 7 positions agree with TRBD2. This CDR3 is CSASGGNTDTQYF. The CDR3 DNA follows: TGCAGTGCTAGCGGGGGGAACACAGATACGCAGTATTTT.